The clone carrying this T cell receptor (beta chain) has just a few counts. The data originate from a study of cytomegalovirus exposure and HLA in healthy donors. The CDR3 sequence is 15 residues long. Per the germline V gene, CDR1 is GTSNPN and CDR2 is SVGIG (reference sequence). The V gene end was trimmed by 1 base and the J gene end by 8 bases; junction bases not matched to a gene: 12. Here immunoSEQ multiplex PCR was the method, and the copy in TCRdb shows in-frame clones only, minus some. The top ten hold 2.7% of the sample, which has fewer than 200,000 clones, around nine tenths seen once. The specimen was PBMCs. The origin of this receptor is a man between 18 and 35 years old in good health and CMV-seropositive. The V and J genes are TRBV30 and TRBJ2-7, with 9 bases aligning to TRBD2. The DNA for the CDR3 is TGTGCCTGGAGTGGCTACGGGACTAGCTTTCAGAAGCAGTACTTC. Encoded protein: CAWSGYGTSFQKQYF. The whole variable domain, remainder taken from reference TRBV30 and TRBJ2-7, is SQTIHQWPATLVQPVGSPLSLECTVEGTSNPNLYWYRQAAGRGLQLLFYSVGIGQISSEVPQNLSASRPQDRQFILSSKKLLLSDSGFYLCAWSGYGTSFQKQYFGPGTRLTVT.